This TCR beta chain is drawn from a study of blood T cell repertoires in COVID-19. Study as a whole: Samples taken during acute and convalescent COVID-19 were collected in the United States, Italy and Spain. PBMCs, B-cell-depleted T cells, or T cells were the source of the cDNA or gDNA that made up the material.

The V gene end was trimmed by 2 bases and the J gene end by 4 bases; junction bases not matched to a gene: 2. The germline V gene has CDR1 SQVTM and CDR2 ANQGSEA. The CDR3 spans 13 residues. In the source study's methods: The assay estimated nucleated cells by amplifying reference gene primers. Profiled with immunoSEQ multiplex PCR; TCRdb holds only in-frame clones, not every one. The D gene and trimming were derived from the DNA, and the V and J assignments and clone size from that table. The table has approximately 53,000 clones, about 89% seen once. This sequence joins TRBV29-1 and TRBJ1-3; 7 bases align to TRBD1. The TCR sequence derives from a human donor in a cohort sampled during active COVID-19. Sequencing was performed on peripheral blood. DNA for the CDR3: TGCAGCGTTGAAAGGGACAGAGGAAACACCATATATTTT. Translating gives CSVERDRGNTIYF.